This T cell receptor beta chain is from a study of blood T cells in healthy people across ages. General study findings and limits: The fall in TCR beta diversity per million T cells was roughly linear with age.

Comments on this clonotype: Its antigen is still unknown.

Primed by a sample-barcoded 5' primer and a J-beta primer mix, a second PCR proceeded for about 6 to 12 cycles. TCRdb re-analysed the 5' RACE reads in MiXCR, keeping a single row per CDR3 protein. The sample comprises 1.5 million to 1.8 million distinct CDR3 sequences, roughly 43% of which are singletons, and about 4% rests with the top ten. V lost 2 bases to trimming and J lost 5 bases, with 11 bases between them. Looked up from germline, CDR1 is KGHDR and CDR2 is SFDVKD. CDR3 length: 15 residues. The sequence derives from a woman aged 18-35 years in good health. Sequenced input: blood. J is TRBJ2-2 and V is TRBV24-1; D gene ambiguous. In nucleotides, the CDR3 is TGTGCCACCAGTGATTCCCATCACACTACCGGGGAGCTGTTTTTT. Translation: CATSDSHHTTGELFF.